This entry features one T cell receptor beta chain sequence. These data come from a study of T cell changes during pregnancy in multiple sclerosis. Assay: immunoSEQ multiplex PCR; the TCRdb copy retains only in-frame clones and omits some. Among around 57,000 clones listed, 90% were seen once. Germline V gene lookup returns CDR1 MNHEY and CDR2 SVGAGI. The CDR3 sequence is 15 residues long. The germline V and J ends were trimmed by 6 bases and 2 bases, with 14 bases remaining between them. The source of this sequence is a female donor in good health, enrolled as a control in a pregnancy study. The sample here was peripheral blood, taken in the third trimester of pregnancy. The rearrangement links TRBV6-5 to TRBJ1-5, with D tentatively TRBD1 (6 bases). The CDR3 region is CASRGPGAGNQPQHF. The CDR3 nucleotides are TGTGCCAGCAGAGGCCCAGGGGCGGGCAATCAGCCCCAGCATTTT.